This TCR beta chain was captured by sequencing in a study of PD-L1 blockade in urothelial cancer. The assay was immunoSEQ multiplex PCR, and TCRdb's table has in-frame clones only and misses some. The repertoire includes 25,000 to 30,000 clones, about 90% of them detected once, and roughly 3.1% sits in the top ten. V dropped 5 bases and J dropped 2 bases, with 12 bases sitting between them. CDR1 MNHEY and CDR2 SVGAGI come from the germline V gene. CDR3 length: 14 amino acids. The chain uses TRBV6-5 and TRBJ2-5; unclear D gene. The source material was PBMCs, sampled around atezolizumab (anti-PD-L1) treatment. This receptor was obtained from a man aged 50 to 60 with urothelial cancer. CDR3 region: CASSTPGRQETQYF. The CDR3 nucleotides read TGTGCCAGCAGTACCCCTGGCAGACAAGAGACCCAGTACTTC.